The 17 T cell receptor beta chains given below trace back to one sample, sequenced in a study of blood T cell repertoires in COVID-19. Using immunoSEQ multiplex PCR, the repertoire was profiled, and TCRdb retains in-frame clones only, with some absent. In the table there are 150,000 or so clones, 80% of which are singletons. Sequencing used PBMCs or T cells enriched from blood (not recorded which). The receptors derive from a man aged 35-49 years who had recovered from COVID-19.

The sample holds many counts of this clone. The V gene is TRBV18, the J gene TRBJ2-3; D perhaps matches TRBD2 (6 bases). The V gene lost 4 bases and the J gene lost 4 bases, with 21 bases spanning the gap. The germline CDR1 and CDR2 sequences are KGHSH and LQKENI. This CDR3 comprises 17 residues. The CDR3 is CASSRIWARGGPDTQYF. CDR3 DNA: TGTGCCAGCTCACGCATTTGGGCGCGGGGAGGTCCAGATACGCAGTATTTT. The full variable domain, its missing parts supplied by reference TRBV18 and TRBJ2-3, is NAGVMQNPRHLVRRRGQEARLRCSPMKGHSHVYWYRQLPEEGLKFMVYLQKENIIDESGMPKERFSAEFPKEGPSILRIQQVVRGDSAAYFCASSRIWARGGPDTQYFGPGTRLTVL.

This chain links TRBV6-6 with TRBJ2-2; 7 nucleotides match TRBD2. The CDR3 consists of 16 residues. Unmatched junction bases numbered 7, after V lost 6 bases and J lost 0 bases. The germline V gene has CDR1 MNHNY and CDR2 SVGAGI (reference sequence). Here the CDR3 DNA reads TGTGCCAGCAGATTTACGGGGGGACCGAACACCGGGGAGCTGTTTTTT. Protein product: CASRFTGGPNTGELFF.

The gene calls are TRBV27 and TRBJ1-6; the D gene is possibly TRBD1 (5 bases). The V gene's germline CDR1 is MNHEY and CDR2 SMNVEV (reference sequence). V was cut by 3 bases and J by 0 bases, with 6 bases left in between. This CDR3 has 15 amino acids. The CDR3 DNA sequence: TGTGCCAGCAGTTTTCAGGGCTCCTATAATTCACCCCTCCACTTT. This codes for CASSFQGSYNSPLHF.

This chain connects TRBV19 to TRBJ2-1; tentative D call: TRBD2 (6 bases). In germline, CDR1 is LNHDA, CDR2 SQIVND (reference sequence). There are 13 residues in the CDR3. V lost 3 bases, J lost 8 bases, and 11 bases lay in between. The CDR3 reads CASSMGGGDEQFF. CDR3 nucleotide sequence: TGTGCCAGTAGTATGGGTGGAGGGGATGAGCAGTTCTTC.

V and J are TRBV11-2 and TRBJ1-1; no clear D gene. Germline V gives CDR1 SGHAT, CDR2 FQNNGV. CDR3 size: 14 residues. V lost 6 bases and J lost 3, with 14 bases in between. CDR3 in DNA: TGTGCCAGCAGTCCCAGGACTGCGGACACTGAAGCTTTCTTT. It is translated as CASSPRTADTEAFF.

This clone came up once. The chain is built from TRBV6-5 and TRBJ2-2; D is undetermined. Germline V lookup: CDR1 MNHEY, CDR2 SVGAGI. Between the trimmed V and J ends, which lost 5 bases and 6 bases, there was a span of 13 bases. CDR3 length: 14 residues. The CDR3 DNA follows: TGTGCCAGCAGTCCACCCGAGGTGCCCGGGGAGCTGTTTTTT. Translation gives CASSPPEVPGELFF.

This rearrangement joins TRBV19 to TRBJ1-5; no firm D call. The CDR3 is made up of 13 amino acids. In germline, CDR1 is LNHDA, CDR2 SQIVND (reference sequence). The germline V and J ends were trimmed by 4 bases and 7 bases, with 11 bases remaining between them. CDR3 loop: CASSRAGKQPQHF. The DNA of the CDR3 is TGTGCCAGTAGTAGGGCGGGTAAACAGCCCCAGCATTTT.

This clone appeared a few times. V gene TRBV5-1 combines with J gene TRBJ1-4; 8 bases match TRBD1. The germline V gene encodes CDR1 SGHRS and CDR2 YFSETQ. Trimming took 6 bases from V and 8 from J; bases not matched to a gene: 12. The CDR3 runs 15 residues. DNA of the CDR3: TGCGCCAGCACCTCCACGACAGGGGTGGGCGAAAAACTGTTTTTT. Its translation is CASTSTTGVGEKLFF.

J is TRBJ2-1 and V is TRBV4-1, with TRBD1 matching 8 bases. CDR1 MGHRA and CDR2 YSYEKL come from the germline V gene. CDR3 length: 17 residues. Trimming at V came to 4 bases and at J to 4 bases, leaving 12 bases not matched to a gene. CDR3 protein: CASSPVMDRDIYNEQFF. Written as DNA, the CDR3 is TGCGCCAGCAGCCCCGTAATGGACAGGGATATATACAATGAGCAGTTCTTC.

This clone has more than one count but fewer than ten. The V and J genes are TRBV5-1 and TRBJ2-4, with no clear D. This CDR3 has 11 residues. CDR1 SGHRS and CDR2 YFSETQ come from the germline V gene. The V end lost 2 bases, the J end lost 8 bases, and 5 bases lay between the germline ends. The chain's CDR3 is CASSFEDIQYF. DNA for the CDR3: TGCGCCAGCAGCTTCGAGGACATTCAGTACTTC.

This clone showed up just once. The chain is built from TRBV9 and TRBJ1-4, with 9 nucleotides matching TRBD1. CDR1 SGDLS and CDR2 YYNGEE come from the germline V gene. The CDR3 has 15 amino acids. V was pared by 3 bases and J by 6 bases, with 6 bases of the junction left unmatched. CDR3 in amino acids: CASSAPQGADEKLFF. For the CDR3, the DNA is TGTGCCAGCAGCGCCCCACAGGGGGCGGATGAAAAACTGTTTTTT.

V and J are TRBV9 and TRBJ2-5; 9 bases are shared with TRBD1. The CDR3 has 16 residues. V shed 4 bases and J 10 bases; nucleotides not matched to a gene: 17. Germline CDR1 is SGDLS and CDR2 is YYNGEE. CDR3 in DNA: TGTGCCAGCAGCCTGAAGCCCCTCCGGGACAGGGTGGTCCAGTACTTC. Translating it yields CASSLKPLRDRVVQYF.

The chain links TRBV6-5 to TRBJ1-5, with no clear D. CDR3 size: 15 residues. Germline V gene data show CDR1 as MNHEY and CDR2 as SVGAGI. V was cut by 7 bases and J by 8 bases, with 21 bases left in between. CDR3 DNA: TGTGCCAGCATTTTTGACTCATTCGCATTTAAGCCCCAGCATTTT. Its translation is CASIFDSFAFKPQHF.

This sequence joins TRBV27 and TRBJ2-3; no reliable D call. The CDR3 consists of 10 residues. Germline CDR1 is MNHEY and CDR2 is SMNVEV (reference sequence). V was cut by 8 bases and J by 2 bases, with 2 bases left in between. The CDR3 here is CASHTDTQYF. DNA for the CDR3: TGTGCCAGCCACACAGATACGCAGTATTTT.

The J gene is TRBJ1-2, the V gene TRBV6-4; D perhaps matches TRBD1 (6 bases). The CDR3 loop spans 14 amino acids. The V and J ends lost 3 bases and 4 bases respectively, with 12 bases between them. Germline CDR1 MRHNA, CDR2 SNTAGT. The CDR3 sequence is CASSEGRGFYGYTF. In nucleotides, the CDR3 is TGTGCCAGCAGTGAGGGCAGGGGATTCTATGGCTACACCTTC.

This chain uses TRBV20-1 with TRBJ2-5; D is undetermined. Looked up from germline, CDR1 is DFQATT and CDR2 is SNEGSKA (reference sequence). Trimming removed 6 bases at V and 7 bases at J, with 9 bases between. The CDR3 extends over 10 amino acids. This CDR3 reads CSAYSVTQYF. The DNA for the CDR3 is TGCAGTGCCTACTCCGTGACCCAGTACTTC.

The CDR3 DNA follows: TGTGCCAGCAGCCAAGAAATAGGGGCCACCCTCCAAGAGACCCAGTACTTC. Translating it yields CASSQEIGATLQETQYF. The chain links TRBV3-1 (or the pseudogene TRBV3-2) to TRBJ2-5; D is possibly TRBD1 (5 bases). The V gene lost 0 bases and the J gene lost 1 base, with 15 bases spanning the gap. The CDR3 sequence is 17 residues long. Looked up from germline, CDR1 is LGHDT and CDR2 is YNNKEL (reference sequence).